This paragraph covers one TCR beta chain sequence. The sample belongs to a study of blood T cell repertoires in COVID-19. Those enrolled, adults aged about 18 to 89 years, came from some 25 US areas. Cohort allocation depended upon clinical history that participants reported. Exposed enrollees had met someone with a PCR-confirmed or clinician-diagnosed COVID-19 case at some point within the 2 weeks before study entry. This table comes from immunoSEQ multiplex PCR, and its TCRdb copy is limited to in-frame clones, with some not included. The table lists 300,000 to 350,000 clones, more than 85% of them singletons. The sample taken for sequencing was PBMCs or T cells enriched from blood (not recorded which). This receptor was taken from a woman aged 25 to 39 who had been exposed to COVID-19.

CDR3 protein: CSVAEGQGYEQYF. The CDR3 nucleotides are TGCAGCGTTGCAGAAGGACAGGGATACGAGCAGTACTTC. The V gene is TRBV29-1, the J gene TRBJ2-7; TRBD1 matches 8 bases. Trimming at V came to 4 bases and at J to 4 bases, leaving 6 bases not matched to a gene. CDR3 length: 13 residues. CDR1 is SQVTM, CDR2 ANQGSEA, per germline.